One TCR beta chain is described in this entry. CDR3 length: 14 residues. Germline CDR1 is SNHLY and CDR2 is FYNNEI. V shed 4 bases and J shed 5 bases, with 14 bases lying between them. TCRdb's table, derived via immunoSEQ multiplex PCR, lists solely in-frame clones and lacks some. The sample records around 97,000 clones, around nine tenths being singletons. The sample originates from a study of control samples from healthy donors and cancer patients. The sequence derives from a man in his fifties or sixties with lung cancer. This rearrangement joins TRBV2 to TRBJ2-5; D possibly uses TRBD1 or TRBD2 (5 bases each). Specimen: PBMCs. The CDR3 sequence is CASSAPLGDETQYF. The CDR3 nucleotides are TGTGCCAGCAGTGCCCCTCTGGGGGATGAGACCCAGTACTTC.